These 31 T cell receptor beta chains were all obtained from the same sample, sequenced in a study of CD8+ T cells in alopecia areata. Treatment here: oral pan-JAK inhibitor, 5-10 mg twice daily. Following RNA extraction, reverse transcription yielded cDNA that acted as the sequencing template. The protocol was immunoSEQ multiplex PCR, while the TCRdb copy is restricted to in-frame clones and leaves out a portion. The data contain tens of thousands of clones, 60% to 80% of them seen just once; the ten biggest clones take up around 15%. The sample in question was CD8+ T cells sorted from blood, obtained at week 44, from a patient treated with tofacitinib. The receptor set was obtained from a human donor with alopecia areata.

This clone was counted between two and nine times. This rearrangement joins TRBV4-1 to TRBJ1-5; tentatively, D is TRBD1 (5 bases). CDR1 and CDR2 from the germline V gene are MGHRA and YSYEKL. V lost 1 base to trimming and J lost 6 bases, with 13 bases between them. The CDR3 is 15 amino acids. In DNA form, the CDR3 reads TGCGCCAGCAGCCAAGGAACAGGCTCAATTCAGCCCCAGCATTTT. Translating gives CASSQGTGSIQPQHF.

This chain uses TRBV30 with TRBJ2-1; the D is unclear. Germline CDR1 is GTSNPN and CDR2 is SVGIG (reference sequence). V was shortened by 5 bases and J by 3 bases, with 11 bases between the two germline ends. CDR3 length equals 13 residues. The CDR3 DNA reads TGTGCCTGGTCCCCGGGTGACTACAATGAGCAGTTCTTC. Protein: CAWSPGDYNEQFF. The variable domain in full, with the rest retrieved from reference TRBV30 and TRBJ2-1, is SQTIHQWPATLVQPVGSPLSLECTVEGTSNPNLYWYRQAAGRGLQLLFYSVGIGQISSEVPQNLSASRPQDRQFILSSKKLLLSDSGFYLCAWSPGDYNEQFFGPGTRLTVL.

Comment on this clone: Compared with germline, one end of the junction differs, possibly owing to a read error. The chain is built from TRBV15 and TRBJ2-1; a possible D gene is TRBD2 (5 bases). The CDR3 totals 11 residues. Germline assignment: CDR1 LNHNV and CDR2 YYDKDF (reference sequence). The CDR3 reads CATSDGIAPVF. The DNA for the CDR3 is TGTGCCACCAGCGACGGGATAGCGCCTGTCTTC.

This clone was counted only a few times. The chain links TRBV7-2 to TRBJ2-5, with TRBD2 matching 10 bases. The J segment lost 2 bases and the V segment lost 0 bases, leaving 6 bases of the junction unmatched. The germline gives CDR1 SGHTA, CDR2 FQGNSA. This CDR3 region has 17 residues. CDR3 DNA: TGTGCCAGCAGCTTAGCCGGACTAGCGGCCCGTCAAGAGACCCAGTACTTC. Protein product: CASSLAGLAARQETQYF.

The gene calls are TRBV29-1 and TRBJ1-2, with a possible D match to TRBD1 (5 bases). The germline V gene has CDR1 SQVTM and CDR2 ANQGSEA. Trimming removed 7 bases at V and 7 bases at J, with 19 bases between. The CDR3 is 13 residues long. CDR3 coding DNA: TGCAGCGCCCCCGGGGGGAGCAGTAGTGGCTACACCTTC. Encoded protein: CSAPGGSSSGYTF. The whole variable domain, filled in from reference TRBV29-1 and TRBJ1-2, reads SAVISQKPSRDICQRGTSLTIQCQVDSQVTMMFWYRQQPGQSLTLIATANQGSEATYESGFVIDKFPISRPNLTFSTLTVSNMSPEDSSIYLCSAPGGSSSGYTFGSGTRLTVV.

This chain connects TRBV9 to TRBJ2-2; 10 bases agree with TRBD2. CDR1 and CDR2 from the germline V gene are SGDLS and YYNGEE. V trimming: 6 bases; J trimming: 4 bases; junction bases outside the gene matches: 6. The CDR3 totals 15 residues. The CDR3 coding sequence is TGTGCCAGCAAAGCTAGCGGGGGTAGCACCGGGGAGCTGTTTTTT. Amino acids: CASKASGGSTGELFF. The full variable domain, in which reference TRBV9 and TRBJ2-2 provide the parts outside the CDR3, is DSGVTQTPKHLITATGQRVTLRCSPRSGDLSVYWYQQSLDQGLQFLIQYYNGEERAKGNILERFSAQQFPDLHSELNLSSLELGDSALYFCASKASGGSTGELFFGEGSRLTVL.

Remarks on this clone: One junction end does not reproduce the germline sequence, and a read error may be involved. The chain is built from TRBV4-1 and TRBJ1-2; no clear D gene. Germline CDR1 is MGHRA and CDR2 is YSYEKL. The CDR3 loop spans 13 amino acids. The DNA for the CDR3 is TGCGCCAGCAGCCAAAGCAACAGCTATGGCTGCACCTTC. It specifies CASSQSNSYGCTF.

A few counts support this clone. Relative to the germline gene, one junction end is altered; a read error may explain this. CDR3 sequence reads: CASSLGAGGGNQPQHF. DNA of the CDR3: TGTGCCAGCAGCTTGGGGGCAGGGGGCGGCAACCAGCCCCAGCATTTT. J is TRBJ1-5 and V is TRBV5-6, with 8 positions matching TRBD1. In germline, CDR1 is SGHDT, CDR2 YYEEEE. The CDR3 consists of 16 residues.

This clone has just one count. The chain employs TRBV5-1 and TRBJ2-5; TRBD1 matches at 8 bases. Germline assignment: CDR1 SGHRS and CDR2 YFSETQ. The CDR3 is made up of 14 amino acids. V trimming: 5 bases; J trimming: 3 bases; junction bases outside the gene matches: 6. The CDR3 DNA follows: TGCGCCAGCAGTCGAACAGGGGGAGAAGAGACCCAGTACTTC. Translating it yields CASSRTGGEETQYF.

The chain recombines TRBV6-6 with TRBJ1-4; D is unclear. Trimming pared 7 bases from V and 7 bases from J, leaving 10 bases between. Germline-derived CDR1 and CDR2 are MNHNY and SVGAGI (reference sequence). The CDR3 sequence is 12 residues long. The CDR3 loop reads CASTGEGEKLFF. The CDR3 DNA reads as TGTGCCAGCACTGGGGAGGGTGAAAAACTGTTTTTT.

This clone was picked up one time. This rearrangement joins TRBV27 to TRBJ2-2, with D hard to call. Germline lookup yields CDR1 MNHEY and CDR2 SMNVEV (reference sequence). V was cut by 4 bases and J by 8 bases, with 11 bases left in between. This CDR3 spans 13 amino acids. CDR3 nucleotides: TGTGCCAGCAGTTCTACTGGGTCGGGGGAGCTGTTTTTT. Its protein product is CASSSTGSGELFF.

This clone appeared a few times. In nucleotides, the CDR3 is TGTGCCAGCAGTTACTCAAGGGACAGAGCCTACGAGCAGTACTTC. This codes for CASSYSRDRAYEQYF. The rearrangement uses TRBV6-5 and TRBJ2-7, with 7 positions matching TRBD1. Trimming took 0 bases from V and 2 from J; bases not matched to a gene: 4. Germline V CDR1 and CDR2: MNHEY, SVGAGI. CDR3 length equals 15 residues.

In DNA, the CDR3 is TGCAGCGTTCCCGGGTCCTACGACTATGGCTACACCTTC. Amino acid sequence: CSVPGSYDYGYTF. This chain links TRBV29-1 with TRBJ1-2; D is uncertain. V lost 5 bases and J lost 3, with 13 bases in between. The CDR3 is 13 residues long. Germline CDR1 reads SQVTM; CDR2 reads ANQGSEA.

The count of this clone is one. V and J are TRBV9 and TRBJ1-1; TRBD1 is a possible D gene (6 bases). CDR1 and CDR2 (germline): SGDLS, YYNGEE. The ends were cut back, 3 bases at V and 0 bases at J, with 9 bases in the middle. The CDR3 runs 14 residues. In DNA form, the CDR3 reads TGTGCCAGCAGCGCCGGGACACTGAACACTGAAGCTTTCTTT. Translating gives CASSAGTLNTEAFF. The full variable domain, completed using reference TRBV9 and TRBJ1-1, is DSGVTQTPKHLITATGQRVTLRCSPRSGDLSVYWYQQSLDQGLQFLIQYYNGEERAKGNILERFSAQQFPDLHSELNLSSLELGDSALYFCASSAGTLNTEAFFGQGTRLTVV.

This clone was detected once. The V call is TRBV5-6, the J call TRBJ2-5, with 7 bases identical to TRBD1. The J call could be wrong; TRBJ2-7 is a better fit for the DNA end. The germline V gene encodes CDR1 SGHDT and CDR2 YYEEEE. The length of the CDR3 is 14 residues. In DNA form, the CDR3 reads TGTGCCAGCAGCTTTTCGGACAGGTCCTACGAGCAGTACTTC. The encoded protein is CASSFSDRSYEQYF.

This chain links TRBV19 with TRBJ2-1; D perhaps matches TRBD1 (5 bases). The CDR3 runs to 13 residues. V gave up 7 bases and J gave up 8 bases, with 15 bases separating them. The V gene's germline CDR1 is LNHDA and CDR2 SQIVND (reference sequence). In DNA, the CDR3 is TGTGCCAGTACAGGGCTCACGTTTGATGAGCAGTTCTTC. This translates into CASTGLTFDEQFF. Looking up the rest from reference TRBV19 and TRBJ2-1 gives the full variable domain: DGGITQSPKYLFRKEGQNVTLSCEQNLNHDAMYWYRQDPGQGLRLIYYSQIVNDFQKGDIAEGYSVSREKKESFPLTVTSAQKNPTAFYLCASTGLTFDEQFFGPGTRLTVL.

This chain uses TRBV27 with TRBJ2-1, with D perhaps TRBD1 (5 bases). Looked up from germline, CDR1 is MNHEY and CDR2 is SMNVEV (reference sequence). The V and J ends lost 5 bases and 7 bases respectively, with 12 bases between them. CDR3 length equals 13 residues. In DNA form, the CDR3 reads TGTGCCAGCAGTACGCCGTCAGGGAATGAGCAGTTCTTC. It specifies CASSTPSGNEQFF.

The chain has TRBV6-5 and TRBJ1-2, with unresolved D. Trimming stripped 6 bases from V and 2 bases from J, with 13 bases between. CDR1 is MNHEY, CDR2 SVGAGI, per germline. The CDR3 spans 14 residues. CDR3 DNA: TGTGCCAGCAGCCCTGGCCTAGTGAACTATGGCTACACCTTC. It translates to CASSPGLVNYGYTF.

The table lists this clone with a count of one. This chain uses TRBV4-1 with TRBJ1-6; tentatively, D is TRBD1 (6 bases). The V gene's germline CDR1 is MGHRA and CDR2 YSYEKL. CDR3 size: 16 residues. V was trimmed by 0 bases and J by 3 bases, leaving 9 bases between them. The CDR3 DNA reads TGCGCCAGCAGCCAAGATCCAGGGGTCTATAATTCACCCCTCCACTTT. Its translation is CASSQDPGVYNSPLHF.

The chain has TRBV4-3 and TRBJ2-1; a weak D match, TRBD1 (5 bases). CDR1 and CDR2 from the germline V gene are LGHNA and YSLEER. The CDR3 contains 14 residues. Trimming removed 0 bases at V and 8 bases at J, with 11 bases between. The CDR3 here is CASSQDGAGYEQFF. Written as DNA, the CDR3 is TGCGCCAGCAGCCAAGATGGGGCCGGGTATGAGCAGTTCTTC.

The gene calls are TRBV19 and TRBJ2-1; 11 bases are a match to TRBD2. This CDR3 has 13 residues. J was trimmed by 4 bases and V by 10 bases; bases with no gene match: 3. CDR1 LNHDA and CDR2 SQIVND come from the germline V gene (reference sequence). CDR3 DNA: TGTGCCACCGGGACTAGCGGATACAATGAGCAGTTCTTC. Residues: CATGTSGYNEQFF.

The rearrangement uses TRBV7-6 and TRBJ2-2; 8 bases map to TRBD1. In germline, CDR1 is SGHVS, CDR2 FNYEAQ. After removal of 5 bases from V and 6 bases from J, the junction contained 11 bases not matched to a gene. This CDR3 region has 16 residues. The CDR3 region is CASSPTRQGRPGELFF. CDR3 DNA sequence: TGTGCCAGCAGCCCCACCCGACAGGGGAGGCCCGGGGAGCTGTTTTTT.

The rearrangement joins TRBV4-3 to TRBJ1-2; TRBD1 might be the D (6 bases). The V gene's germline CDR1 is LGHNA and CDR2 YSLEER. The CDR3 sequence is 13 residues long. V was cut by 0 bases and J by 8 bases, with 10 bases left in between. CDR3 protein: CASSQDRGGGYTF. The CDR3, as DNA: TGCGCCAGCAGCCAAGATCGGGGGGGCGGCTACACCTTC.

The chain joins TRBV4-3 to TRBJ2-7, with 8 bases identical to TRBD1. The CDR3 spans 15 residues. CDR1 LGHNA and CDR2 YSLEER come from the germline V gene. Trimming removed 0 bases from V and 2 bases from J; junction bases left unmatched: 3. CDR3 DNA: TGCGCCAGCAGCCAAGATGGGACAGGAGCCTACGAGCAGTACTTC. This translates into CASSQDGTGAYEQYF.

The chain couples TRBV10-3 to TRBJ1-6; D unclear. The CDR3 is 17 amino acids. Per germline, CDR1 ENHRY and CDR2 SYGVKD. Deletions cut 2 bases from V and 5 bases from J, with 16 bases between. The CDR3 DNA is TGTGCCATCAGTGAGCAACCAATAGGCAGAAATAATTCACCCCTCCACTTT. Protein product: CAISEQPIGRNNSPLHF.

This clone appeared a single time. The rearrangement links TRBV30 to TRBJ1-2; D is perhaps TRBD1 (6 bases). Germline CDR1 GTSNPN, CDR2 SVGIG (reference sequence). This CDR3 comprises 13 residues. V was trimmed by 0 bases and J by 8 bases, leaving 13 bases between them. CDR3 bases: TGTGCCTGGAGTGTAATGGGGGCGGACGGCTACACCTTC. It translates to CAWSVMGADGYTF.

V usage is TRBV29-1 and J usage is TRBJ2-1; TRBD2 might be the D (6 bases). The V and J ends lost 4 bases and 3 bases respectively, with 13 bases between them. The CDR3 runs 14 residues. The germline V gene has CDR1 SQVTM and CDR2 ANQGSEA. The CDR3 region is CSVVAGGVYNEQFF. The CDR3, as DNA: TGCAGCGTTGTCGCGGGCGGGGTCTACAATGAGCAGTTCTTC.

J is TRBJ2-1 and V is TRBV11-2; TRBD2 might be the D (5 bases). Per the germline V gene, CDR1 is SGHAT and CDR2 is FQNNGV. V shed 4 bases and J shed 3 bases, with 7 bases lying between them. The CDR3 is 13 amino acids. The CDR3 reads CASSSDFYNEQFF. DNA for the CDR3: TGTGCCAGCAGCTCGGACTTCTACAATGAGCAGTTCTTC.

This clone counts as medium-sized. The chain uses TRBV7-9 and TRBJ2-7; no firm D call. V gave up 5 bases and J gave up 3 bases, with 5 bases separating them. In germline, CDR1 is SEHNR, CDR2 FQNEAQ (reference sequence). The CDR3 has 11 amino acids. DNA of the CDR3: TGTGCCAGCAGCGATCTCTACGAGCAGTACTTC. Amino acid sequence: CASSDLYEQYF.

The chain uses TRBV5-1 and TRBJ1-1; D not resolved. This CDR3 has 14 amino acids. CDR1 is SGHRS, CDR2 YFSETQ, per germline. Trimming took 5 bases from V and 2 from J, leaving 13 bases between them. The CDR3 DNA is TGCGCCAGCAGTTTAGTTGTGGAAAACACTGAAGCTTTCTTT. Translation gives CASSLVVENTEAFF. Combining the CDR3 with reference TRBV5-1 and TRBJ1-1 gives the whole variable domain KAGVTQTPRYLIKTRGQQVTLSCSPISGHRSVSWYQQTPGQGLQFLFEYFSETQRNKGNFPGRFSGRQFSNSRSEMNVSTLELGDSALYLCASSLVVENTEAFFGQGTRLTVV.

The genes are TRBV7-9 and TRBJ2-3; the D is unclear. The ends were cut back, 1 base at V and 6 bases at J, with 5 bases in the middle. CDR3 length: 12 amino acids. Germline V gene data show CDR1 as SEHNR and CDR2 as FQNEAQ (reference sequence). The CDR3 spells CASSLDGDTQYF. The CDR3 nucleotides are TGTGCCAGCAGCTTAGACGGGGATACGCAGTATTTT.